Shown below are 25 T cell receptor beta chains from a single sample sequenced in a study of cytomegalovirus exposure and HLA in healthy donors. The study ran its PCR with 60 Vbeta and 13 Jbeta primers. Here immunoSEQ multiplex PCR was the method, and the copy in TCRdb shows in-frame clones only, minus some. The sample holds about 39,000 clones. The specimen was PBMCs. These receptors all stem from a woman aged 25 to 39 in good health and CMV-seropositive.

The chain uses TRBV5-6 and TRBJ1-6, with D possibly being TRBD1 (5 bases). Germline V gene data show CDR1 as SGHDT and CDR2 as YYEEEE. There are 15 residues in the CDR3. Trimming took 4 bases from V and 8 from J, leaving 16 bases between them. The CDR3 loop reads CASSAWEGSHSPLHF. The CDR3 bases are TGTGCCAGCAGCGCCTGGGAGGGGTCCCATTCACCCCTCCACTTT.

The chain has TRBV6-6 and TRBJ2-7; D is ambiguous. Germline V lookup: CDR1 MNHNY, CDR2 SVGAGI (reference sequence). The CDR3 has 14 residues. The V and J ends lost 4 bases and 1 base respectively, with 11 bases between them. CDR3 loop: CASSLSVFSYEQYF. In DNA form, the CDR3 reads TGTGCCAGCAGTTTGTCAGTCTTTTCCTACGAGCAGTACTTC.

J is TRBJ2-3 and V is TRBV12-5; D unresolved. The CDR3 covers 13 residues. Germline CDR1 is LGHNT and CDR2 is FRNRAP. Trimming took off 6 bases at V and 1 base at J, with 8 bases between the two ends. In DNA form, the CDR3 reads TGTGCTAGTGGCCCGTCAGGCACAGATACGCAGTATTTT. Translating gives CASGPSGTDTQYF. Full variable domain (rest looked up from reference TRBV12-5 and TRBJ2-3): DARVTQTPRHKVTEMGQEVTMRCQPILGHNTVFWYRQTMMQGLELLAYFRNRAPLDDSGMPKDRFSAEMPDATLATLKIQPSEPRDSAVYFCASGPSGTDTQYFGPGTRLTVL.

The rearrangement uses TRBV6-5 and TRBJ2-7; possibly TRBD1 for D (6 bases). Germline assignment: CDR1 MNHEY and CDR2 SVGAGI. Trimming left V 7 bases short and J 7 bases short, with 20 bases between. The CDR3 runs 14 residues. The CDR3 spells CASNSNRDMDEQYF. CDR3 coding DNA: TGTGCCAGCAATTCTAACCGGGACATGGATGAGCAGTACTTC.

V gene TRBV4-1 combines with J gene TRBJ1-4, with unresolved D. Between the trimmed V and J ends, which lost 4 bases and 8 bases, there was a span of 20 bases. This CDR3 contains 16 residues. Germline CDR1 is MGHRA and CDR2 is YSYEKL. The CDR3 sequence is CASSRRAGAGGEKLFF. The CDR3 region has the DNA TGCGCCAGCAGCCGAAGAGCGGGCGCGGGTGGGGAAAAACTGTTTTTT.

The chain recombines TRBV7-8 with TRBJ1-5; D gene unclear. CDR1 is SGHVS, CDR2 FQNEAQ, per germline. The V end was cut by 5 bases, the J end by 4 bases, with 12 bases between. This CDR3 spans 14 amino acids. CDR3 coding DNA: TGTGCCAGCAGCGGTGGAGGGTCAAATCAGCCCCAGCATTTT. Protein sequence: CASSGGGSNQPQHF.

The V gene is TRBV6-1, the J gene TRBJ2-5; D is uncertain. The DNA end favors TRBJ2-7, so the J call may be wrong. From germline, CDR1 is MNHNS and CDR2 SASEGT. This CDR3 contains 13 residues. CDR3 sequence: CASSDEVTYEQYF. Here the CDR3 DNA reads TGTGCCAGCAGTGACGAGGTTACCTACGAGCAGTACTTC.

The CDR3 region is CASRTANTGELFF. The CDR3 DNA follows: TGTGCCAGCAGGACAGCGAACACCGGGGAGCTGTTTTTT. The chain joins TRBV27 to TRBJ2-2; weak D call: TRBD1 (5 bases). This CDR3 contains 13 residues. Germline CDR1 reads MNHEY; CDR2 reads SMNVEV (reference sequence). Trimming removed 6 bases from V and 0 bases from J, with 5 bases in between.

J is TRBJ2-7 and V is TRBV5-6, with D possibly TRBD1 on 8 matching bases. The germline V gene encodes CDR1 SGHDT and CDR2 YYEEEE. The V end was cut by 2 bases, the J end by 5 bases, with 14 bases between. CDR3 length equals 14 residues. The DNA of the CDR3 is TGTGCCAGCAGCTTTACAGGGGGGGTCGACGAGCAGTACTTC. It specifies CASSFTGGVDEQYF.

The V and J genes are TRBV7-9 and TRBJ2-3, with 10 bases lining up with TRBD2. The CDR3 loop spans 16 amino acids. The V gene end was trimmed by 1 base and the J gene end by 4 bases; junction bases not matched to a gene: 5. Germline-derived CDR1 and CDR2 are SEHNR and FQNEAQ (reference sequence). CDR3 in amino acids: CASSLGSAGGSDTQYF. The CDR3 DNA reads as TGTGCCAGCAGCTTAGGCTCAGCGGGGGGGTCAGATACGCAGTATTTT. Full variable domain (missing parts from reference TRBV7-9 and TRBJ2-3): DTGVSQNPRHKITKRGQNVTFRCDPISEHNRLYWYRQTLGQGPEFLTYFQNEAQLEKSRLLSDRFSAERPKGSFSTLEIQRTEQGDSAMYLCASSLGSAGGSDTQYFGPGTRLTVL.

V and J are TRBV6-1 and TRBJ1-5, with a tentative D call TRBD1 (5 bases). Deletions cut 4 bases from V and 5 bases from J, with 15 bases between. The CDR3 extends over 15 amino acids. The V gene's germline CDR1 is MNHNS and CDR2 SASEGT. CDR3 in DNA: TGTGCCAGCAGTGGGAATTGGCAGGGCTATCAGCCCCAGCATTTT. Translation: CASSGNWQGYQPQHF.

The DNA for the CDR3 is TGTGCCAGCAGCTTAGGACAGCCCCTCACCGGGGAGCTGTTTTTT. This codes for CASSLGQPLTGELFF. The rearrangement links TRBV7-2 to TRBJ2-2; a possible D gene is TRBD1 (5 bases). Germline V gene sequence: CDR1 SGHTA, CDR2 FQGNSA. V dropped 1 base and J dropped 4 bases, with 10 bases sitting between them. This CDR3 has 15 residues.

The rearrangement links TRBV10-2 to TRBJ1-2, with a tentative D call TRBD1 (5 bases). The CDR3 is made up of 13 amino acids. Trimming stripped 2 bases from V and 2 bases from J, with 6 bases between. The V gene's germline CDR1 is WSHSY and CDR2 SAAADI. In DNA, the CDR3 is TGCGCCAGCAGTGAGGACAGAAACTATGGCTACACCTTC. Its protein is CASSEDRNYGYTF.

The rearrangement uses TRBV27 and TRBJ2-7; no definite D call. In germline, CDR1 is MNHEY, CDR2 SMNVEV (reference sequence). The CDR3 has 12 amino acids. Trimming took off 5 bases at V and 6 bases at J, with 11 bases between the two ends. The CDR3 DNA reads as TGTGCCAGCAGTCCCAACGGGTTCGAGCAGTACTTC. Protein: CASSPNGFEQYF.

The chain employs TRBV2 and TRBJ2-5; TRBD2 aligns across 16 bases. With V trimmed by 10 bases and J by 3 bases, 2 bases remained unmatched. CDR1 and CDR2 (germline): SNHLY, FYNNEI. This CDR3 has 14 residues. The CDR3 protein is CAIGTSGGEETQYF. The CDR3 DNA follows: TGTGCCATCGGGACTAGCGGGGGGGAAGAGACCCAGTACTTC.

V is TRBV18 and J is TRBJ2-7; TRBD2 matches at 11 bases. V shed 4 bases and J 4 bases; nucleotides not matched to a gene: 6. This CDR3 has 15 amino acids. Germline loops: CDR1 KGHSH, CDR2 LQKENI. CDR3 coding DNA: TGTGCCAGCTCACTACTAGCGGGGGAAGGGTACGAGCAGTACTTC. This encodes CASSLLAGEGYEQYF.

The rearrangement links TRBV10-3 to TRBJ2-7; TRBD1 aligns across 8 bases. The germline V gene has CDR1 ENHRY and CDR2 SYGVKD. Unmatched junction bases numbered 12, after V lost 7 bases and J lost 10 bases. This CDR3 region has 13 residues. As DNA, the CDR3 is TGTGCCATCAACCCGGACAGGGTGACGGAACAGTACTTC. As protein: CAINPDRVTEQYF.

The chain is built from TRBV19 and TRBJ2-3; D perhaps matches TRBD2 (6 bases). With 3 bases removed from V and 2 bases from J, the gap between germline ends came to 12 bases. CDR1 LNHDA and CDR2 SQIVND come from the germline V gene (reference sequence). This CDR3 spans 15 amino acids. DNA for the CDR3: TGTGCCAGTAGTATTCGGGGGTCCTACACAGATACGCAGTATTTT. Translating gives CASSIRGSYTDTQYF.

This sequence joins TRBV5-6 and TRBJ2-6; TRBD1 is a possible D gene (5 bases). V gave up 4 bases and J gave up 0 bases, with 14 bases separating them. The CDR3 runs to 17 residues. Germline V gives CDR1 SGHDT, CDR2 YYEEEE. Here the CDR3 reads CASSLNPQGSGANVLTF. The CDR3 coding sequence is TGTGCCAGCAGCCTCAACCCTCAGGGCTCTGGGGCCAACGTCCTGACTTTC.

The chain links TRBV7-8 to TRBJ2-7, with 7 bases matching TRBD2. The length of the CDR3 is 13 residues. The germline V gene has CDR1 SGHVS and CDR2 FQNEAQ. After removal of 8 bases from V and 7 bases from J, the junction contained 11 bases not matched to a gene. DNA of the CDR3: TGTGCCAGCGGGGGGACTACGGAATGGGAGCAGTACTTC. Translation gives CASGGTTEWEQYF.

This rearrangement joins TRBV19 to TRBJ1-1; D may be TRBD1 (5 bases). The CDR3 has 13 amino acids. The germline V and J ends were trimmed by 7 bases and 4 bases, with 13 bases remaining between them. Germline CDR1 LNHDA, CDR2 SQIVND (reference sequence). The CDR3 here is CASTIRGGTEAFF. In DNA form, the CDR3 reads TGTGCCAGTACCATTAGGGGAGGCACTGAAGCTTTCTTT.

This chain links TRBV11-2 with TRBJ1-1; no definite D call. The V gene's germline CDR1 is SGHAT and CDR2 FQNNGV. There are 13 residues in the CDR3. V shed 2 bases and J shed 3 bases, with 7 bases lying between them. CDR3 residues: CASSLIADTEAFF. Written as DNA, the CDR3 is TGTGCCAGCAGCTTAATAGCCGACACTGAAGCTTTCTTT. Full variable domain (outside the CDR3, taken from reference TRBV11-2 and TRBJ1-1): EAGVAQSPRYKIIEKRQSVAFWCNPISGHATLYWYQQILGQGPKLLIQFQNNGVVDDSQLPKDRFSAERLKGVDSTLKIQPAKLEDSAVYLCASSLIADTEAFFGQGTRLTVV.

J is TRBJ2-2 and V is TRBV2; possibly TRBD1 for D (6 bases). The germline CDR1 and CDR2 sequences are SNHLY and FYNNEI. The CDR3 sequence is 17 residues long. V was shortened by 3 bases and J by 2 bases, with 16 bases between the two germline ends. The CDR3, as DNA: TGTGCCAGCAGTGATTCCAGGGGAACCCCTAACACCGGGGAGCTGTTTTTT. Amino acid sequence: CASSDSRGTPNTGELFF. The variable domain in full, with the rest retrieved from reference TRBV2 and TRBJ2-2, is EPEVTQTPSHQVTQMGQEVILRCVPISNHLYFYWYRQILGQKVEFLVSFYNNEISEKSEIFDDQFSVERPDGSNFTLKIRSTKLEDSAMYFCASSDSRGTPNTGELFFGEGSRLTVL.

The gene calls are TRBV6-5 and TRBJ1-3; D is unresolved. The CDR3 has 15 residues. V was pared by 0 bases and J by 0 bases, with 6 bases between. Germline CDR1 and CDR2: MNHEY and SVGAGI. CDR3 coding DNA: TGTGCCAGCAGTTACTCGGGGAGCTCTGGAAACACCATATATTTT. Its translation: CASSYSGSSGNTIYF.

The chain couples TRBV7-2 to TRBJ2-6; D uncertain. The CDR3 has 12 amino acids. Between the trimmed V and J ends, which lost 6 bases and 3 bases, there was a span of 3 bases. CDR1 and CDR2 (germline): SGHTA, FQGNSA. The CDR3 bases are TGTGCCAGCAGTCTTGGGGCCAACGTCCTGACTTTC. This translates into CASSLGANVLTF. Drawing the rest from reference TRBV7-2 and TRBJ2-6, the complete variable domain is GAGVSQSPSNKVTEKGKDVELRCDPISGHTALYWYRQSLGQGLEFLIYFQGNSAPDKSGLPSDRFSAERTGGSVSTLTIQRTQQEDSAVYLCASSLGANVLTFGAGSRLTVL.